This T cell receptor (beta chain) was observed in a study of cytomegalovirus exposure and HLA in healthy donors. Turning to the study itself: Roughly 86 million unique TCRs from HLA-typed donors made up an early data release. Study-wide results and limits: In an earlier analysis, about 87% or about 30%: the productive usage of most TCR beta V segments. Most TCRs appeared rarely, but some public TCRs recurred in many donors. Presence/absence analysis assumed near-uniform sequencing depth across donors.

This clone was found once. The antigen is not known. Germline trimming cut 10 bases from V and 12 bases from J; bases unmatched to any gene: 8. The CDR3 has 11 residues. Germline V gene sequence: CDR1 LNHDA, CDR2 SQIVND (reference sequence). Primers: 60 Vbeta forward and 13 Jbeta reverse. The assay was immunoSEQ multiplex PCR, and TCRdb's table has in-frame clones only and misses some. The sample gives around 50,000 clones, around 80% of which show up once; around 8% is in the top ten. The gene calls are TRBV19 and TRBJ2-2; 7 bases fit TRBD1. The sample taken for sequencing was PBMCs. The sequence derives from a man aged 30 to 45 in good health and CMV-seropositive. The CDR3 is CATRDRDQLFF. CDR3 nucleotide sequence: TGTGCCACTAGGGACAGAGACCAGCTGTTTTTT.